The clone carrying this T cell receptor (beta chain) was counted only a few times. The antigen is not known. This CDR3 is 17 amino acids long. Germline V gives CDR1 SGHAT, CDR2 FQNNGV. V dropped 6 bases and J dropped 6; count of bases not matched to a gene: 15. These data come from a study of Tregs in tolerant kidney transplant recipients. Study-level results: No direct test of biological reproducibility was done here. Expanding Tregs on activated donor B cells appeared to best identify donor-specific TCRbeta clones. The small number of patients limits these findings pending further validation.

Profiled with immunoSEQ multiplex PCR; TCRdb holds only in-frame clones, not every one. The sample contains about 240,000 clones, about 86% of which appear only once. Unstimulated Tregs (CD4+CD25+CD127-) and CD4+CD25- non-Tregs were sorted from PBMCs. This TCR was sampled from a human donor in good health. V usage is TRBV11-2 and J usage is TRBJ2-2; 8 nucleotides agree with TRBD1. Material: CD4+ T cells from blood. The CDR3 loop reads CASSPQGGLGMAGELFF. CDR3 nucleotides: TGTGCCAGCAGTCCACAGGGGGGCCTTGGGATGGCCGGGGAGCTGTTTTTT. Based on the CDR3 plus reference TRBV11-2 and TRBJ2-2, the full variable domain is EAGVAQSPRYKIIEKRQSVAFWCNPISGHATLYWYQQILGQGPKLLIQFQNNGVVDDSQLPKDRFSAERLKGVDSTLKIQPAKLEDSAVYLCASSPQGGLGMAGELFFGEGSRLTVL.